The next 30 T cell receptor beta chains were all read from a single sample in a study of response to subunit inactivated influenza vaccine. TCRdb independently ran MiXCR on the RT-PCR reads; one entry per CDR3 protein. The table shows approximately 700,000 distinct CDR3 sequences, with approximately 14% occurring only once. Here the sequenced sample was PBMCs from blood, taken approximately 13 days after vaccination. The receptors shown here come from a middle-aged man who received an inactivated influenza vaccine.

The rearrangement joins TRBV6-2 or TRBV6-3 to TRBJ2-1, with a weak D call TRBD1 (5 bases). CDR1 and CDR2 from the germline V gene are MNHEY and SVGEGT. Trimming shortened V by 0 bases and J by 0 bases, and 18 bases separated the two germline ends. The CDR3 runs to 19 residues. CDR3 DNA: TGTGCCAGCAGTTACTCGCAATCTCAGGGATCAAGCTCCTACAATGAGCAGTTCTTC. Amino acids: CASSYSQSQGSSSYNEQFF.

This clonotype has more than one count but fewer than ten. The chain's CDR3 is CASSYTRGGQQFF. Written as DNA, the CDR3 is TGTGCCAGCAGTTACACCCGGGGGGGGCAGCAGTTCTTC. V and J are TRBV6-5 and TRBJ2-1, with TRBD2 matching over 8 bases. The CDR3 extends over 13 amino acids. Trimming cost V 2 bases and J 11 bases; bases outside gene matches: 5. The germline gives CDR1 MNHEY, CDR2 SVGAGI.

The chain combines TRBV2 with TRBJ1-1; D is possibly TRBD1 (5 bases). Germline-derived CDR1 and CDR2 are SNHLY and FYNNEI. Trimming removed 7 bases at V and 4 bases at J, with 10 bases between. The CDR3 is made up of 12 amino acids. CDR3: CASTVGGTEAFF. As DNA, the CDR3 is TGTGCCAGCACCGTCGGGGGCACTGAAGCTTTCTTT.

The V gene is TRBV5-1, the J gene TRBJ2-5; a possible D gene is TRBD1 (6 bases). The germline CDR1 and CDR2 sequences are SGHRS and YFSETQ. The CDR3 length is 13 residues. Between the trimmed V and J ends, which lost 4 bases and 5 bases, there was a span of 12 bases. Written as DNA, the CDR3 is TGCGCCAGCAGCCACCCAGGGGCCGAGACCCAGTACTTC. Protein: CASSHPGAETQYF.

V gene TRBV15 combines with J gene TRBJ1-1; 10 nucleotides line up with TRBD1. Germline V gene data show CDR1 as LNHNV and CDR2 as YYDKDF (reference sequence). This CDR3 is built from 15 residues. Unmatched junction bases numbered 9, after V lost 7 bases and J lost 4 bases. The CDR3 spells CATKIDRGLTTEAFF. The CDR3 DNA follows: TGTGCCACCAAAATCGACAGGGGGCTCACCACTGAAGCTTTCTTT.

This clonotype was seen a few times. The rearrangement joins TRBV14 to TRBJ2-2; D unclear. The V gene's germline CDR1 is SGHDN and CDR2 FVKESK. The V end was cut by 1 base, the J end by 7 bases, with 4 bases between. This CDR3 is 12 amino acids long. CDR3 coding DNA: TGTGCCAGCAGCCAAGCCCTCGGGGAGCTGTTTTTT. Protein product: CASSQALGELFF.

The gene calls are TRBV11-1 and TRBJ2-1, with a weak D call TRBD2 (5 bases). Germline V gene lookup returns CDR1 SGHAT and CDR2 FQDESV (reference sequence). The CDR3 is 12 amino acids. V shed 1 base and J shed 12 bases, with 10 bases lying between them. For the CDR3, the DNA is TGTGCCAGCAGCTTAGACCGAAGCGGGCAGTTCTTC. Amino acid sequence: CASSLDRSGQFF.

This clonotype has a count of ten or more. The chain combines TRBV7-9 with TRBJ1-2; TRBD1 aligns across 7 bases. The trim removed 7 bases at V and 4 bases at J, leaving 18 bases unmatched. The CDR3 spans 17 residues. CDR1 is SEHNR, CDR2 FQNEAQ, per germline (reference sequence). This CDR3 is CASNSQGGAAISYGYTF. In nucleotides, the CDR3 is TGTGCCAGCAACTCCCAGGGGGGTGCGGCGATATCCTATGGCTACACCTTC.

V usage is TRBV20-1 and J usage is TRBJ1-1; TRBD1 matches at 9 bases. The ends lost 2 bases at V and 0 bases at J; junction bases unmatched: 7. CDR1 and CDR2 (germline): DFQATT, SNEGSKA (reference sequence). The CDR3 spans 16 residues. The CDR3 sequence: CSARSGQGQLNTEAFF. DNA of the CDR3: TGCAGTGCTAGATCTGGACAGGGGCAACTGAACACTGAAGCTTTCTTT.

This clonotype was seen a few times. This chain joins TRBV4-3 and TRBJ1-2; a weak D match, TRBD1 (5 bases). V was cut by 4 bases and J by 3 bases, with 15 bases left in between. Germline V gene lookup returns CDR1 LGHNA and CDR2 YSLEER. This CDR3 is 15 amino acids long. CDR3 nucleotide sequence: TGCGCCAGCAGCCGAGAAGGCAGGGCCGACTATGGCTACACCTTC. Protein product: CASSREGRADYGYTF.

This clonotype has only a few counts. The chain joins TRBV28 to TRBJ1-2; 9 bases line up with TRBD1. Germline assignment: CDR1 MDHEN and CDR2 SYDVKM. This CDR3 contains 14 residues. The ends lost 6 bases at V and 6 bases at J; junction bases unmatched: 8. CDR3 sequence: CASRYRGLVDGYTF. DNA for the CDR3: TGTGCCAGCAGATACAGGGGGCTTGTGGATGGCTACACCTTC.

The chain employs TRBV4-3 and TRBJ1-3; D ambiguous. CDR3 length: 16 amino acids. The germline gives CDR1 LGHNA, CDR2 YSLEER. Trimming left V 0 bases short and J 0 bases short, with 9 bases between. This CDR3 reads CASSQDSAFSGNTIYF. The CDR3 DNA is TGCGCCAGCAGCCAAGATAGCGCCTTCTCTGGAAACACCATATATTTT.

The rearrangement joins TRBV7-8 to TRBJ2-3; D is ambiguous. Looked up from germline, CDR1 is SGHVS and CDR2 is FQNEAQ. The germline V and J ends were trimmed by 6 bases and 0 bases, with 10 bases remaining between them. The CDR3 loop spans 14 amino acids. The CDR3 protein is CASRSGFSTDTQYF. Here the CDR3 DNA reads TGTGCCAGCAGATCCGGGTTCAGCACAGATACGCAGTATTTT.

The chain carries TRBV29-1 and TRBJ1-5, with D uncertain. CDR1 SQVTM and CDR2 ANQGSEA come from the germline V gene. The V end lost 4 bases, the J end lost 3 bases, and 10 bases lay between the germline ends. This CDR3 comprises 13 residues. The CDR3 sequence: CSVAVEVNQPQHF. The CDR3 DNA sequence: TGCAGCGTTGCGGTGGAAGTCAATCAGCCCCAGCATTTT.

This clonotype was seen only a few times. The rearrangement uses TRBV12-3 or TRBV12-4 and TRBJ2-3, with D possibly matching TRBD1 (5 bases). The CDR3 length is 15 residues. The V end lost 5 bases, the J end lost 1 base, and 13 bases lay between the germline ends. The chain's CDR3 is CASSPHRRRTDTQYF. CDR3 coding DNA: TGTGCCAGCAGTCCCCACAGGCGCCGCACAGATACGCAGTATTTT.

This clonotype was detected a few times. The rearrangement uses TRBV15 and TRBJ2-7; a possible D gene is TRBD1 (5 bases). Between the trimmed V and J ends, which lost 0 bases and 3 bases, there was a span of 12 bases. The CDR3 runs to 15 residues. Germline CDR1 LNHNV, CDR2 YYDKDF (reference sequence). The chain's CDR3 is CATSRERNQGYEQYF. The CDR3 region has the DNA TGTGCCACCAGCAGAGAGAGAAATCAGGGCTACGAGCAGTACTTC.

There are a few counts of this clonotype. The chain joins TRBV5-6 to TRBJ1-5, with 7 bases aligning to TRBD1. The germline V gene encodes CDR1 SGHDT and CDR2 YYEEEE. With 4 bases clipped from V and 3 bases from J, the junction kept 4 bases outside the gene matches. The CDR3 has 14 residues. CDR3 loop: CASSRGQFNQPQHF. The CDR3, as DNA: TGTGCCAGCAGCCGGGGACAGTTCAATCAGCCCCAGCATTTT.

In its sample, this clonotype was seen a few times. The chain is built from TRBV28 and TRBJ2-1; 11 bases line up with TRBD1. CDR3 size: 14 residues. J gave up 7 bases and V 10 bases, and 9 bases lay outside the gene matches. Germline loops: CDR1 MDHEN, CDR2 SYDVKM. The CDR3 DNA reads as TGTGCCATTCGGACAGGGGGCGATCATAATGAGCAGTTCTTC. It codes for CAIRTGGDHNEQFF.

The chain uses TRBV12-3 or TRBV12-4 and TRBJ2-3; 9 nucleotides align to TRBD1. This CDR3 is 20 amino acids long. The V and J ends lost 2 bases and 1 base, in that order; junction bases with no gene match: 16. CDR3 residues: CASSLSPWGAQGAGTDTQYF. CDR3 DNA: TGTGCCAGCAGTTTATCTCCTTGGGGGGCACAGGGGGCCGGCACAGATACGCAGTATTTT.

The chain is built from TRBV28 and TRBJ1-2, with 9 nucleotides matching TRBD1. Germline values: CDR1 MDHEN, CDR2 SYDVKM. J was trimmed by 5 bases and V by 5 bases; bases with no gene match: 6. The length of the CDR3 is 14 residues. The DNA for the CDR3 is TGTGCCAGCAGTCTTACAGGGGGCGGGTATGGCTACACCTTC. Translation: CASSLTGGGYGYTF.

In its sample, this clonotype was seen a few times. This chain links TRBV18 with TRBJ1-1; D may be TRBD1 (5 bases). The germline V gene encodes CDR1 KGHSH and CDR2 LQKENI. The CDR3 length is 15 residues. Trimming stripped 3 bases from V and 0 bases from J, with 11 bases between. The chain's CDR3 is CASSPHRQMNTEAFF. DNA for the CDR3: TGTGCCAGCTCACCTCACCGACAGATGAACACTGAAGCTTTCTTT. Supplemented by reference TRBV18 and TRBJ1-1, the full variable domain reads NAGVMQNPRHLVRRRGQEARLRCSPMKGHSHVYWYRQLPEEGLKFMVYLQKENIIDESGMPKERFSAEFPKEGPSILRIQQVVRGDSAAYFCASSPHRQMNTEAFFGQGTRLTVV.

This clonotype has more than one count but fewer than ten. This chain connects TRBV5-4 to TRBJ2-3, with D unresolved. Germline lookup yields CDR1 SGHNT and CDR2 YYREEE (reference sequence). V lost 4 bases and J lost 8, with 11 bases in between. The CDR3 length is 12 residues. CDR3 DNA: TGTGCCAGCAGCCCCACGGACGGTACGCAGTATTTT. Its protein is CASSPTDGTQYF.

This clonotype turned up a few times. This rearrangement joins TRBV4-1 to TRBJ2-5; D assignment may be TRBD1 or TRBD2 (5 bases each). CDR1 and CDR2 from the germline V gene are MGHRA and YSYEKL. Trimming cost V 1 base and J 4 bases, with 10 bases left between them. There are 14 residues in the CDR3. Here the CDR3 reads CASSQGVGTETQYF. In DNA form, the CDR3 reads TGCGCCAGCAGCCAAGGGGTGGGGACAGAGACCCAGTACTTC.

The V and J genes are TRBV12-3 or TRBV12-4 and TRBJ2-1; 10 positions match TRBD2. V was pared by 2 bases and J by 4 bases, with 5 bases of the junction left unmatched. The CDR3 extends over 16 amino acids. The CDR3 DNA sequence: TGTGCCAGCAGTTTACTGTCTAGCGGGAGTTACAATGAGCAGTTCTTC. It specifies CASSLLSSGSYNEQFF.

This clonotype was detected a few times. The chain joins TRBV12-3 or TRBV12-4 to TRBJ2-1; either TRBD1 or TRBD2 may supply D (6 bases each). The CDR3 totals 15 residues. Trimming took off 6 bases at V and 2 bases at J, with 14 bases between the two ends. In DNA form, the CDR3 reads TGTGCCAGCAGCTGGGCAGGGGAGGCCTACAATGAGCAGTTCTTC. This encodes CASSWAGEAYNEQFF.

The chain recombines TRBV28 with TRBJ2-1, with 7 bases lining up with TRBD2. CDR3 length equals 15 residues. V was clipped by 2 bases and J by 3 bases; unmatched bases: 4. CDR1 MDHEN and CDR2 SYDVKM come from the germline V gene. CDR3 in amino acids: CASSLVSSGYNEQFF. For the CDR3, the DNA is TGTGCCAGCAGTTTAGTGTCTAGCGGCTACAATGAGCAGTTCTTC.

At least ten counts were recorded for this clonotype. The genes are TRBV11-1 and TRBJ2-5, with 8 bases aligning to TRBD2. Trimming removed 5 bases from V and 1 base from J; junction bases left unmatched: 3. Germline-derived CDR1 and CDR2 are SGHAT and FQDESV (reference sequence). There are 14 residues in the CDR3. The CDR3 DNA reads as TGTGCCAGCAGCCCCGGGAGGGGCCAAGAGACCCAGTACTTC. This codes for CASSPGRGQETQYF.

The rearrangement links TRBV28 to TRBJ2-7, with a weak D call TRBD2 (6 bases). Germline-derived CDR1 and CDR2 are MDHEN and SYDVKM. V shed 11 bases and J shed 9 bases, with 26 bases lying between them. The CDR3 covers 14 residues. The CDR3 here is CAPHPPARGGGQYF. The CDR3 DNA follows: TGTGCCCCTCATCCACCAGCGAGGGGAGGTGGGCAGTACTTC. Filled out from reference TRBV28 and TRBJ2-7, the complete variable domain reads DVKVTQSSRYLVKRTGEKVFLECVQDMDHENMFWYRQDPGLGLRLIYFSYDVKMKEKGDIPEGYSVSREKKERFSLILESASTNQTSMYLCAPHPPARGGGQYFGPGTRLTVT.

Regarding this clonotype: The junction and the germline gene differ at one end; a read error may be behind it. The CDR3 coding sequence is TGTGCCGGCAGCCTCAGGGGGCCTTACGAGCAGTACTTC. Its protein product is CAGSLRGPYEQYF. The rearrangement uses TRBV5-5 and TRBJ2-7, with 8 positions matching TRBD1. This CDR3 has 13 residues. Germline CDR1 SGHKS, CDR2 YYEKEE (reference sequence).

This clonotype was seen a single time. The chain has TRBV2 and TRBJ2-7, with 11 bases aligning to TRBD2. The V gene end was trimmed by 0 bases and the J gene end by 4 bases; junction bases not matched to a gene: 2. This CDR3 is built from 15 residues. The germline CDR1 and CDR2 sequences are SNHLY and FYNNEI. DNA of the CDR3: TGTGCCAGCAGTGAAGCAGGACTAGCGGGTTACGAGCAGTACTTC. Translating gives CASSEAGLAGYEQYF.